These 19 T cell receptor beta chains came from one sample sequenced in a study of response to subunit inactivated influenza vaccine. TCRdb used MiXCR to reprocess the RT-PCR reads, holding one entry per CDR3 protein. The sample has a few hundred thousand distinct CDR3 sequences, about 10% seen once. The data were also submitted as part of a second study, on T cells expressing NK-cell markers. According to that study: Libraries used 5'RACE template switching adding universal primer site and UMIs.

Material: PBMCs from blood, obtained on the day of vaccination. These receptor sequences come from a man aged 45-65 years who received an inactivated influenza vaccine.

This clonotype was found many times. V usage is TRBV27 and J usage is TRBJ2-3; possible D gene TRBD2, 7 bases. This CDR3 has 15 amino acids. Trimming shortened V by 4 bases and J by 2 bases, and 13 bases separated the two germline ends. Per germline, CDR1 MNHEY and CDR2 SMNVEV (reference sequence). CDR3 DNA: TGTGCCAGCAGTTCCCCCGGGGGGCCCACAGATACGCAGTATTTT. This codes for CASSSPGGPTDTQYF.

This clonotype has more than one count but fewer than ten. The V call is TRBV6-1, the J call TRBJ2-1; D remains ambiguous. V lost 7 bases to trimming and J lost 6 bases, with 13 bases between them. The germline gives CDR1 MNHNS, CDR2 SASEGT. This CDR3 comprises 13 residues. The CDR3 region is CASTLRTGNEQFF. The CDR3 nucleotides read TGTGCCAGCACCCTTCGGACCGGCAATGAGCAGTTCTTC.

The chain joins TRBV20-1 to TRBJ2-7; TRBD1 matches at 9 bases. Germline loops: CDR1 DFQATT, CDR2 SNEGSKA (reference sequence). CDR3 length: 14 amino acids. J gave up 7 bases and V 4 bases, and 11 bases lay outside the gene matches. The CDR3 protein is CSAINRDRAGEQYF. As DNA, the CDR3 is TGCAGTGCTATAAACCGGGACAGGGCCGGTGAGCAGTACTTC.

This clonotype showed up just a few times. In nucleotides, the CDR3 is TGTGCCACCGGGCGGGACAGGGGGTCCTACGAGCAGTACTTC. Translating it yields CATGRDRGSYEQYF. The V call is TRBV15, the J call TRBJ2-7, with 11 bases identical to TRBD1. This CDR3 is 14 amino acids long. Trimming removed 8 bases from V and 1 base from J; junction bases left unmatched: 4. The germline CDR1 and CDR2 sequences are LNHNV and YYDKDF (reference sequence).

The rearrangement links TRBV20-1 to TRBJ1-5; D is uncertain. The CDR3 spans 15 residues. Germline V gene lookup returns CDR1 DFQATT and CDR2 SNEGSKA (reference sequence). Deletions cut 0 bases from V and 1 base from J, with 10 bases between. CDR3 amino acids: CSARDSFQSNQPQHF. DNA for the CDR3: TGCAGTGCTAGAGATTCTTTCCAGAGCAATCAGCCCCAGCATTTT.

The chain carries TRBV25-1 and TRBJ2-1; TRBD2 agrees at 10 bases. Trimming cost V 4 bases and J 7 bases; bases outside gene matches: 16. This CDR3 spans 18 amino acids. The V gene's germline CDR1 is MGHDK and CDR2 SYGVNS. Here the CDR3 reads CASSAGKIASGSGNEQFF. Here the CDR3 DNA reads TGTGCCAGCAGTGCCGGCAAGATTGCTAGCGGGAGTGGAAATGAGCAGTTCTTC.

The J gene is TRBJ1-1, the V gene TRBV29-1; 9 positions agree with TRBD1. The CDR3 sequence is 14 residues long. Trimming took 4 bases from V and 3 from J; bases not matched to a gene: 6. Germline assignment: CDR1 SQVTM and CDR2 ANQGSEA. CDR3 loop: CSVARDRAYTEAFF. The CDR3 coding sequence is TGCAGCGTTGCCCGGGACAGGGCGTACACTGAAGCTTTCTTT.

This clonotype was counted a few times. The chain is built from TRBV6-1 and TRBJ1-1; 8 nucleotides agree with TRBD1. V lost 10 bases, J lost 0 bases, and 13 bases stayed unmatched. The CDR3 contains 16 residues. Germline lookup yields CDR1 MNHNS and CDR2 SASEGT. CDR3 nucleotides: TGTGCCACCCTGAGCCTTGGACAGGGCTTGAACACTGAAGCTTTCTTT. The encoded protein is CATLSLGQGLNTEAFF.

The chain is built from TRBV2 and TRBJ2-5, with 7 bases lining up with TRBD1. The V segment lost 8 bases and the J segment 2 bases; nucleotides outside the gene matches: 11. Per germline, CDR1 SNHLY and CDR2 FYNNEI. The CDR3 spans 15 residues. This chain's CDR3 is CASVPRGLSQETQYF. CDR3 DNA: TGTGCCAGCGTCCCGAGGGGGCTAAGTCAAGAGACCCAGTACTTC.

This sequence joins TRBV29-1 and TRBJ2-3, with 7 bases aligning to TRBD2. The CDR3 consists of 15 residues. Unmatched junction bases numbered 8, after V lost 5 bases and J lost 0 bases. Germline V CDR1 and CDR2: SQVTM, ANQGSEA. In DNA form, the CDR3 reads TGCAGCGTTTCCGTGTCGGGGGGAAGCACAGATACGCAGTATTTT. Translated, it gives CSVSVSGGSTDTQYF.

The gene calls are TRBV20-1 and TRBJ2-1; 10 nucleotides agree with TRBD2. Germline loops: CDR1 DFQATT, CDR2 SNEGSKA (reference sequence). CDR3 length equals 15 residues. The V gene end was trimmed by 5 bases and the J gene end by 4 bases; junction bases not matched to a gene: 8. CDR3 region: CSAFTGTSEYNEQFF. The CDR3 region has the DNA TGCAGTGCTTTCACCGGGACTAGCGAGTACAATGAGCAGTTCTTC.

This rearrangement joins TRBV2 to TRBJ2-7; D uncertain. The germline gives CDR1 SNHLY, CDR2 FYNNEI. The CDR3 is 11 residues long. The V end lost 2 bases, the J end lost 9 bases, and 8 bases lay between the germline ends. The CDR3 loop is CASSEFRGQYF. For the CDR3, the DNA is TGTGCCAGCAGTGAATTTCGAGGGCAGTACTTC.

There are a few counts of this clonotype. The CDR3 is CSARDRRGSSYNEQFF. The CDR3, as DNA: TGCAGTGCTAGAGATCGGCGGGGAAGCTCCTACAATGAGCAGTTCTTC. The rearrangement links TRBV20-1 to TRBJ2-1, with a weak D call TRBD2 (6 bases). CDR3 size: 16 residues. V lost 0 bases, J lost 0 bases, and 12 bases lay in between. Germline-derived CDR1 and CDR2 are DFQATT and SNEGSKA (reference sequence).

In DNA, the CDR3 is TGTGCCAGCAGCTTAGCCAGGGAATCGTTGGATACGCAGTATTTT. Translation gives CASSLARESLDTQYF. The rearrangement joins TRBV7-2 to TRBJ2-3; weak D call: TRBD1 (5 bases). The CDR3 runs to 15 residues. V lost 0 bases, J lost 6 bases, and 13 bases lay in between. Germline CDR1 and CDR2: SGHTA and FQGNSA.

This clonotype was seen a handful of times. This chain connects TRBV12-3 or TRBV12-4 to TRBJ2-1; 14 bases align to TRBD2. V gave up 6 bases and J gave up 2 bases; unmatched junction bases: 3. This CDR3 contains 16 residues. The CDR3 nucleotides are TGTGCCAGCAGGGGGACTAGCGGGAGAGCCTACAATGAGCAGTTCTTC. Protein product: CASRGTSGRAYNEQFF.

This clonotype was found many times. The gene calls are TRBV7-9 and TRBJ2-2, with 7 bases aligning to TRBD1. CDR1 is SEHNR, CDR2 FQNEAQ, per germline (reference sequence). The CDR3 consists of 14 residues. V shed 7 bases, J shed 3 bases, and the junction held 5 bases outside the gene matches. The CDR3 loop is CASIGGPDTGELFF. CDR3 sequence (DNA): TGTGCCAGCATAGGGGGCCCGGACACCGGGGAGCTGTTTTTT.

This clonotype was counted only a few times. The chain has TRBV5-1 and TRBJ2-1; 7 bases are shared with TRBD1. CDR3 size: 14 residues. Germline V gives CDR1 SGHRS, CDR2 YFSETQ. The V segment lost 2 bases and the J segment 6 bases; nucleotides outside the gene matches: 5. The CDR3 region has the DNA TGCGCCAGCAGCTTCTTCCGGGACAGCAATGAGCAGTTCTTC. The encoded protein is CASSFFRDSNEQFF.

This clonotype was seen a few times. V gene TRBV5-1 combines with J gene TRBJ2-7, with 10 bases lining up with TRBD2. This CDR3 has 14 residues. Per germline, CDR1 SGHRS and CDR2 YFSETQ. V lost 4 bases and J lost 4; bases outside the gene matches: 5. The CDR3 sequence: CASSAGLAMYEQYF. The CDR3 nucleotides are TGCGCCAGCAGCGCGGGACTAGCGATGTACGAGCAGTACTTC.

The rearrangement uses TRBV11-2 and TRBJ1-1; 7 bases match TRBD1. In germline, CDR1 is SGHAT, CDR2 FQNNGV. The CDR3 spans 14 residues. The junction had 8 bases not matched to a gene; V was cut back by 6 bases and J by 4 bases. Here the CDR3 reads CASSRITGVTEAFF. CDR3 nucleotides: TGTGCCAGCAGTCGCATCACAGGGGTCACTGAAGCTTTCTTT.